This TCR beta chain emerged from a study of cytomegalovirus exposure and HLA in healthy donors. Comments on this clone: What it binds is unknown.

Germline values: CDR1 SEHNR, CDR2 FQNEAQ (reference sequence). Trimming removed 2 bases from V and 3 bases from J; junction bases left unmatched: 6. The CDR3 runs 16 residues. PCR employed 60 Vbeta and 13 Jbeta primers. TCRdb's table, derived via immunoSEQ multiplex PCR, lists solely in-frame clones and lacks some. The sample has more than 95,000 clones; about three quarters are singletons. Regarding the study as a whole: As a later analysis revealed, most CMV-associated TCR beta chains appeared HLA-restricted. Three CMV-associated chains proved CMV antigen-specific in vitro. Fewer N-insertions (relative to the 666-donor mean) were reportedly seen in an Asian-associated ancestry cluster in a later analysis. Productive status was seen about 87% or about 30% of the time for most TCR beta V segments in an earlier analysis.

The material sequenced was PBMCs. The clonotype was recovered from a man between 25 and 39 years old in good health and CMV-seronegative. The rearrangement uses TRBV7-9 and TRBJ2-7; 11 nucleotides agree with TRBD2. CDR3 residues: CASSLTAGLAGYEQYF. CDR3 DNA: TGTGCCAGCAGCTTAACAGCAGGACTAGCGGGCTACGAGCAGTACTTC.